This section outlines one T cell receptor (beta chain) sequence together with its context. The CDR3 sequence is 14 residues long. The V segment lost 4 bases and the J segment 3 bases; nucleotides outside the gene matches: 6. Looked up from germline, CDR1 is SGHRS and CDR2 is YFSETQ. This record comes from a study of T-cell memory formation after mild COVID-19. Across the study: The two donors had largely donor-specific TCR clusters.

TCRdb fed the 5' RACE reads into MiXCR, producing one record per CDR3 protein. The sample shows some 190,000 distinct CDR3 sequences, approximately 16% of them seen only once. This TCR came from an adult woman who had mild COVID-19 (a few samples of this study predate the infection). Cell type and time point are not known. The rearrangement joins TRBV5-1 to TRBJ2-7; 8 bases are shared with TRBD1. Sequenced input: PBMCs or a T cell subset sorted from them (not recorded which). The CDR3 coding sequence is TGCGCCAGCAGCGGAGGGGACAGGCTCTACGAGCAGTACTTC. Translating it yields CASSGGDRLYEQYF.